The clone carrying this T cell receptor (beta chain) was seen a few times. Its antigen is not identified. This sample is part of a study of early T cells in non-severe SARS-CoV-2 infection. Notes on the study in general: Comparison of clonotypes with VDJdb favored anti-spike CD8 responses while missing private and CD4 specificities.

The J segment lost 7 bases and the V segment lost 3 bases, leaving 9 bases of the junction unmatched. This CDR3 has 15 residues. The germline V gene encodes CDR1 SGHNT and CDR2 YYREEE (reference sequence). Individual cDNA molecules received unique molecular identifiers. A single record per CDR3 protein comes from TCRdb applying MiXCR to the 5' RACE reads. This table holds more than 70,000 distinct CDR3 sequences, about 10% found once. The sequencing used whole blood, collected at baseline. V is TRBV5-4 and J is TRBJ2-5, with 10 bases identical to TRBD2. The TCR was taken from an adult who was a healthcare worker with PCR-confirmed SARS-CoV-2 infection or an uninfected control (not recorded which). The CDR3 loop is CASSYGTSASGTQYF. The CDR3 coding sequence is TGTGCCAGCAGCTACGGGACTAGCGCATCGGGGACCCAGTACTTC.